The rows below give T cell receptor beta chains drawn from one sample of a study of vaccination effects on CD4 cells after COVID-19. Assay used: immunoSEQ multiplex PCR; TCRdb lists only in-frame clones, some missing. Altogether 20,000 to 25,000 clones are present, over 65% being singletons, with the ten largest covering approximately 11%. Their recognized antigens are unknown. The sequencing used CD4+ T cells from PBMCs cultured without peptide, collected before COVID-19 vaccination. These receptors were taken from a human donor who received a COVID-19 vaccine. Each CDR3 is given with its conserved first and last residue. D genes are given only for firm matches. Only part of the rows carry a size: once, few, many, or a class if the clone is expanded.

D: -; size: -; length: 15; V: TRBV4-1; J: TRBJ1-6; CDR3: CASSQEWGTVAPLHF; DNA: TGCGCCAGCAGCCAAGAGTGGGGCACGGTCGCACCCCTCCACTTT
D: TRBD1; size: -; length: 14; V: TRBV28; J: TRBJ2-1; CDR3: CASSLQGAYNEQFF; DNA: TGTGCCAGCAGTTTACAGGGGGCCTACAATGAGCAGTTCTTC
D: -; size: -; length: 16; V: TRBV7-2; J: TRBJ1-5; CDR3: CASSPSTEPSNQPQHF; DNA: TGTGCCAGCAGCCCGTCGACAGAACCTAGCAATCAGCCCCAGCATTTT
D: TRBD2; size: -; length: 18; V: TRBV29-1; J: TRBJ2-1; CDR3: CSVDGLAGRMSSYNEQFF; DNA: TGCAGCGTTGATGGCCTAGCGGGGAGGATGAGCTCCTACAATGAGCAGTTCTTC
D: -; size: few; length: 15; V: TRBV9; J: TRBJ1-4; CDR3: CASSVEAAGNEKLFF; DNA: TGTGCCAGCAGCGTAGAGGCGGCAGGAAATGAAAAACTGTTTTTT
D: TRBD2; size: -; length: 16; V: TRBV5-1; J: TRBJ2-1; CDR3: CASSFTSGRAYNEQFF; DNA: TGCGCCAGCAGCTTCACTAGCGGGAGGGCTTACAATGAGCAGTTCTTC
D: -; size: -; length: 13; V: TRBV19; J: TRBJ2-7; CDR3: CASSRDWGYEQYF; DNA: TGTGCCAGTAGTCGGGACTGGGGGTACGAGCAGTACTTC
D: TRBD1; size: -; length: 15; V: TRBV5-4; J: TRBJ2-7; CDR3: CASSAGRDRVHEQYF; DNA: TGTGCCAGCAGCGCTGGGCGGGACAGGGTCCACGAGCAGTACTTC
D: TRBD2; size: -; length: 19; V: TRBV4-2; J: TRBJ2-5; CDR3: CASSQAVWTSGRAGETQYF; DNA: TGTGCCAGCAGCCAAGCTGTGTGGACTAGCGGGAGGGCCGGAGAGACCCAGTACTTC
D: -; size: -; length: 13; V: TRBV6-6; J: TRBJ2-7; CDR3: CASNEGSSYEQYF; DNA: TGTGCCAGCAACGAGGGTAGCTCCTACGAGCAGTACTTC
D: -; size: -; length: 13; V: TRBV6-5; J: TRBJ2-2; CDR3: CASRTGNTGELFF; DNA: TGTGCCAGCAGGACAGGGAACACCGGGGAGCTGTTTTTT
D: TRBD1; size: -; length: 16; V: TRBV5-1; J: TRBJ2-7; CDR3: CASSPTTGTGGDEQYF; DNA: TGCGCCAGCAGCCCAACAACCGGGACAGGGGGCGACGAGCAGTACTTC
D: TRBD2; size: -; length: 15; V: TRBV7-8; J: TRBJ2-7; CDR3: CASSLSRREGYEQYF; DNA: TGTGCCAGCAGCTTAAGTAGGCGGGAGGGGTACGAGCAGTACTTC
D: TRBD1; size: -; length: 16; V: TRBV19; J: TRBJ1-1; CDR3: CASTHWKDRGETEAFF; DNA: TGTGCCAGTACCCACTGGAAGGACAGGGGTGAGACTGAAGCTTTCTTT
D: -; size: -; length: 15; V: TRBV28; J: TRBJ2-5; CDR3: CAARSSSLGGETQYF; DNA: TGTGCCGCGCGATCTTCCAGTCTGGGTGGGGAGACCCAGTACTTC
D: -; size: -; length: 15; V: TRBV6-1; J: TRBJ2-7; CDR3: CASSEKWGGFYEQYF; DNA: TGTGCCAGCAGTGAAAAGTGGGGGGGCTTTTACGAGCAGTACTTC
D: TRBD1; size: -; length: 16; V: TRBV7-6; J: TRBJ1-1; CDR3: CASSGTGGRLNTEAFF; DNA: TGTGCCAGCAGCGGGACAGGGGGCAGGTTGAACACTGAAGCTTTCTTT
D: TRBD2; size: -; length: 16; V: TRBV5-8; J: TRBJ2-3; CDR3: CASRRKRGGLTDTQYF; DNA: TGTGCCAGCAGGCGTAAGCGGGGGGGCCTGACAGATACGCAGTATTTT
D: TRBD1; size: -; length: 14; V: TRBV15; J: TRBJ2-7; CDR3: CATSPDRASYEQYF; DNA: TGTGCCACCAGCCCCGACAGGGCCTCCTACGAGCAGTACTTC
D: -; size: -; length: 12; V: TRBV5-8; J: TRBJ2-5; CDR3: CASSRGRETQYF; DNA: TGTGCCAGCAGCAGGGGGAGGGAGACCCAGTACTTC
D: TRBD1; size: -; length: 15; V: TRBV27; J: TRBJ1-1; CDR3: CASNIAGQGATEAFF; DNA: TGTGCCAGCAACATCGCGGGACAGGGGGCGACTGAAGCTTTCTTT
D: TRBD1; size: -; length: 16; V: TRBV30; J: TRBJ1-5; CDR3: CAWSPLGQGAFQPQHF; DNA: TGTGCCTGGAGCCCGCTGGGGCAGGGGGCGTTTCAGCCCCAGCATTTT
D: -; size: -; length: 16; V: TRBV6-2/TRBV6-3; J: TRBJ1-5; CDR3: CASSYSAGPSNQPQHF; DNA: TGTGCCAGCAGTTACTCGGCAGGGCCCAGCAATCAGCCCCAGCATTTT
D: -; size: -; length: 14; V: TRBV9; J: TRBJ1-4; CDR3: CASSRKPTNEKLFF; DNA: TGTGCCAGCAGTCGTAAGCCAACTAATGAAAAACTGTTTTTT
D: -; size: -; length: 15; V: TRBV15; J: TRBJ2-5; CDR3: CATSRNSGPQETQYF; DNA: TGTGCCACCAGCAGAAACAGCGGGCCCCAAGAGACCCAGTACTTC
D: -; size: -; length: 13; V: TRBV24-1; J: TRBJ1-2; CDR3: CATSDHQGYGYTF; DNA: TGTGCCACCAGTGACCACCAAGGTTATGGCTACACCTTC
D: -; size: few; length: 16; V: TRBV30; J: TRBJ1-1; CDR3: CAWSWWGGGLDTEAFF; DNA: TGTGCCTGGAGTTGGTGGGGGGGAGGATTGGACACTGAAGCTTTCTTT
D: -; size: -; length: 14; V: TRBV7-2; J: TRBJ1-2; CDR3: CASSTQGANYGYTF; DNA: TGTGCCAGCAGCACACAGGGAGCTAACTATGGCTACACCTTC
D: -; size: once; length: 11; V: TRBV27; J: TRBJ2-3; CDR3: CASSLADTQYF; DNA: TGTGCCAGCAGTTTAGCAGATACGCAGTATTTT
D: -; size: -; length: 13; V: TRBV6-5; J: TRBJ2-2; CDR3: CASRSLGIRELFF; DNA: TGTGCCAGCAGGAGTTTAGGAATCCGGGAGCTGTTTTTT
D: -; size: -; length: 9; V: TRBV29-1; J: TRBJ2-3; CDR3: CRDTDTQYF; DNA: TGCAGAGACACAGATACGCAGTATTTT
D: TRBD1; size: -; length: 16; V: TRBV5-1; J: TRBJ1-2; CDR3: CASSPNPTGANYGYTF; DNA: TGCGCCAGCAGCCCGAATCCGACAGGGGCGAACTATGGCTACACCTTC
D: TRBD1; size: -; length: 16; V: TRBV6-5; J: TRBJ1-5; CDR3: CASSSQRQGAIQPQHF; DNA: TGTGCCAGCAGTTCCCAGAGACAGGGGGCGATTCAGCCCCAGCATTTT
D: -; size: -; length: 16; V: TRBV23-1; J: TRBJ2-1; CDR3: CATPDREGFSYNEQFF; DNA: TGCGCCACCCCGGACAGGGAGGGATTCTCCTACAATGAGCAGTTCTTC
D: -; size: -; length: 16; V: TRBV27; J: TRBJ1-2; CDR3: CASSNSGFRANYGYTF; DNA: TGTGCCAGCAGCAACTCAGGGTTTAGAGCTAACTATGGCTACACCTTC
D: -; size: -; length: 13; V: TRBV24-1; J: TRBJ2-3; CDR3: CATSKTGTDTQYF; DNA: TGTGCCACCAGTAAGACAGGCACAGATACGCAGTATTTT
D: -; size: -; length: 14; V: TRBV7-2; J: TRBJ2-2; CDR3: CASSLRVLPGELFF; DNA: TGTGCCAGCAGCTTAAGGGTTCTCCCCGGGGAGCTGTTTTTT
D: TRBD1; size: -; length: 13; V: TRBV5-4; J: TRBJ2-7; CDR3: CASSLGTGYEQYF; DNA: TGTGCCAGCAGCTTGGGGACAGGCTACGAGCAGTACTTC
D: -; size: -; length: 15; V: TRBV2; J: TRBJ2-3; CDR3: CASSRGGQGTDTQYF; DNA: TGTGCCAGCAGCCGGGGGGGACAGGGCACAGATACGCAGTATTTT
D: TRBD1; size: -; length: 16; V: TRBV2; J: TRBJ1-6; CDR3: CASSGDRGSMNSPLHF; DNA: TGTGCCAGCAGTGGGGACAGGGGCAGTATGAATTCACCCCTCCACTTT
D: TRBD2; size: -; length: 15; V: TRBV29-1; J: TRBJ2-3; CDR3: CSVTETSGVTYTQYF; DNA: TGCAGCGTCACCGAGACTAGCGGGGTCACTTATACGCAGTATTTT
D: -; size: -; length: 12; V: TRBV3-1/TRBV3-2; J: TRBJ1-1; CDR3: CASSQDGKEAFF; DNA: TGTGCCAGCAGCCAAGATGGCAAGGAAGCTTTCTTT
D: TRBD1; size: few; length: 16; V: TRBV5-1; J: TRBJ1-4; CDR3: CASSLEHTTGRGKLFF; DNA: TGCGCCAGCAGCTTGGAGCACACGACAGGGCGTGGAAAACTGTTTTTT
D: -; size: -; length: 14; V: TRBV7-9; J: TRBJ1-1; CDR3: CASSLGAGNTEAFF; DNA: TGTGCCAGCAGCTTAGGAGCAGGGAACACTGAAGCTTTCTTT
D: -; size: -; length: 14; V: TRBV6-6; J: TRBJ2-5; CDR3: CASSPILGQETQYF; DNA: TGTGCCAGCAGCCCCATTTTGGGGCAAGAGACCCAGTACTTC
D: -; size: -; length: 14; V: TRBV21-1; J: TRBJ1-6; CDR3: CASSRPALNSPLHF; DNA: TGTGCCAGCAGCAGGCCCGCCCTAAATTCACCCCTCCACTTT
D: TRBD1; size: -; length: 17; V: TRBV4-1; J: TRBJ1-6; CDR3: CASSQAEDRAKGSPLHF; DNA: TGCGCCAGCAGCCAAGCTGAGGACAGGGCCAAAGGATCACCCCTCCACTTT
D: -; size: -; length: 14; V: TRBV28; J: TRBJ2-7; CDR3: CAISSWRESYEQYF; DNA: TGTGCCATATCCTCTTGGAGGGAGAGTTATGAGCAGTACTTC
D: -; size: -; length: 12; V: TRBV30; J: TRBJ1-6; CDR3: CAWKQGDSPLHF; DNA: TGTGCCTGGAAACAGGGAGATTCACCCCTCCACTTT
D: TRBD2; size: -; length: 16; V: TRBV7-2; J: TRBJ2-1; CDR3: CASSPGGAGGLNEQFF; DNA: TGTGCCAGCAGCCCCGGGGGGGCGGGAGGACTCAATGAGCAGTTCTTC
D: TRBD1; size: once; length: 15; V: TRBV4-1; J: TRBJ2-1; CDR3: CASSQEGTVYNEQFF; DNA: TGCGCCAGCAGCCAAGAGGGGACAGTTTACAATGAGCAGTTCTTC
D: -; size: -; length: 15; V: TRBV6-5; J: TRBJ2-7; CDR3: CASSTPGLSTYEQYF; DNA: TGTGCCAGCAGTACTCCGGGACTGAGTACCTACGAGCAGTACTTC
D: TRBD2; size: -; length: 15; V: TRBV7-7; J: TRBJ2-1; CDR3: CASSLEAGGLNEQFF; DNA: TGTGCTAGCAGCTTAGAAGCGGGGGGGCTAAATGAGCAGTTCTTC
D: -; size: -; length: 14; V: TRBV6-4; J: TRBJ2-2; CDR3: CASSPGINTGELFF; DNA: TGTGCCAGCAGCCCCGGGATTAACACCGGGGAGCTGTTTTTT